The 27 T cell receptor beta chains in this list originate from one sample, sequenced in a study of blood T cell repertoires in COVID-19. This table comes from immunoSEQ multiplex PCR, and its TCRdb copy is limited to in-frame clones, with some not included. Here the sample spans about 97,000 clones, about 86% being singletons. Input material: peripheral blood. These TCRs come from a human donor in a cohort sampled during active COVID-19.

The chain links TRBV27 to TRBJ2-3, with 9 bases identical to TRBD1. From germline, CDR1 is MNHEY and CDR2 SMNVEV (reference sequence). Losses at the gene ends were 6 bases for V and 12 bases for J; bases not matched to a gene: 13. The CDR3 totals 14 residues. The CDR3 loop reads CASSRTTGGIKQYF. In DNA, the CDR3 is TGTGCCAGCAGCCGTACGACAGGGGGAATAAAACAGTATTTT.

The chain recombines TRBV12-3 or TRBV12-4 with TRBJ1-1; weak D call: TRBD1 (6 bases). V lost 7 bases to trimming and J lost 1 base, with 10 bases between them. The CDR3 is made up of 13 amino acids. In nucleotides, the CDR3 is TGTGCCAGCATCGGCAGGGGGAACACTGAAGCTTTCTTT. It is translated as CASIGRGNTEAFF.

The chain joins TRBV12-5 to TRBJ1-6, with 7 bases aligning to TRBD1. The CDR3 sequence is 17 residues long. Trimming took 5 bases from V and 4 from J; bases not matched to a gene: 11. Per germline, CDR1 LGHNT and CDR2 FRNRAP. The CDR3 DNA follows: TGTGCTAGTGGTCCCTCAAAACCGGGACAGTATAATTCACCCCTCCACTTT. As protein: CASGPSKPGQYNSPLHF.

This clone was counted once. The V call is TRBV19, the J call TRBJ2-7; 9 positions agree with TRBD1. The V gene's germline CDR1 is LNHDA and CDR2 SQIVND (reference sequence). This CDR3 is 14 amino acids long. Trimming took 3 bases from V and 4 from J; bases not matched to a gene: 4. The CDR3 reads CASSIGTGPYEQYF. The CDR3 DNA follows: TGTGCCAGTAGTATCGGGACAGGGCCTTACGAGCAGTACTTC.

V gene TRBV28 combines with J gene TRBJ1-5; no firm D call. Germline-derived CDR1 and CDR2 are MDHEN and SYDVKM. V lost 2 bases, J lost 4 bases, and 9 bases lay in between. CDR3 length: 14 amino acids. The CDR3 region is CASSLLPENQPQHF. Here the CDR3 DNA reads TGTGCCAGCAGTTTACTCCCAGAAAATCAGCCCCAGCATTTT.

The chain carries TRBV9 and TRBJ2-7, with a tentative D call TRBD2 (5 bases). The V end lost 0 bases, the J end lost 6 bases, and 13 bases lay between the germline ends. CDR1 is SGDLS, CDR2 YYNGEE, per germline. The CDR3 runs 14 residues. The CDR3 sequence: CASSVGGVESEQYF. For the CDR3, the DNA is TGTGCCAGCAGCGTAGGGGGAGTAGAAAGCGAGCAGTACTTC.

The chain links TRBV20-1 to TRBJ2-7; TRBD2 might be the D (6 bases). This CDR3 is built from 14 residues. Trimming took off 3 bases at V and 3 bases at J, with 15 bases between the two ends. Per the germline V gene, CDR1 is DFQATT and CDR2 is SNEGSKA (reference sequence). The CDR3 reads CSASRGGFFYEQYF. The CDR3 DNA is TGCAGTGCTAGTCGGGGAGGCTTTTTCTACGAGCAGTACTTC.

This clone occurred once. This chain joins TRBV15 and TRBJ1-4; no definite D call. The length of the CDR3 is 15 residues. Trimming took 4 bases from V and 7 from J, leaving 16 bases between them. The V gene's germline CDR1 is LNHNV and CDR2 YYDKDF (reference sequence). CDR3 protein: CATSTEGQDREKLFF. The CDR3 bases are TGTGCCACCAGCACCGAGGGTCAGGACCGTGAAAAACTGTTTTTT.

This sequence joins TRBV3-1 (or the pseudogene TRBV3-2) and TRBJ1-1; TRBD1 matches 8 bases. CDR1 is LGHDT and CDR2 is YNNKEL in the germline V gene (reference sequence). V lost 1 base, J lost 11 bases, and 18 bases stayed unmatched. The CDR3 extends over 17 amino acids. The CDR3 protein is CASSQVGETGVPFGAFF. The CDR3 DNA sequence: TGTGCCAGCAGCCAAGTAGGAGAGACAGGGGTCCCCTTTGGTGCTTTCTTT.

The V and J genes are TRBV6-5 and TRBJ1-5, with D possibly TRBD1 on 6 matching bases. V shed 8 bases and J shed 0 bases, with 14 bases lying between them. Germline V gene lookup returns CDR1 MNHEY and CDR2 SVGAGI. The CDR3 is 15 amino acids. CDR3 residues: CASAGGQASNQPQHF. CDR3 sequence (DNA): TGTGCCAGCGCCGGGGGGCAAGCTAGCAATCAGCCCCAGCATTTT.

The V gene is TRBV5-1, the J gene TRBJ2-5, with 9 positions matching TRBD2. Germline CDR1 is SGHRS and CDR2 is YFSETQ. The CDR3 consists of 14 residues. J was trimmed by 2 bases and V by 3 bases; bases with no gene match: 2. The CDR3 DNA sequence: TGCGCCAGCAGCTCGCTAGCGGGGCAAGAGACCCAGTACTTC. This translates into CASSSLAGQETQYF.

This sequence joins TRBV11-3 and TRBJ2-2, with a weak D call TRBD1 (6 bases). The CDR3 sequence is 16 residues long. Trimming stripped 0 bases from V and 1 base from J, with 9 bases between. Germline CDR1 is SGHNT and CDR2 is YENEEA. DNA for the CDR3: TGTGCCAGCAGCTTAGATCCGGACAGGAACACCGGGGAGCTGTTTTTT. As protein: CASSLDPDRNTGELFF.

The rearrangement links TRBV4-2 to TRBJ2-2, with 14 bases that match TRBD2. CDR1 is LGHNA, CDR2 YNFKEQ, per germline. V lost 8 bases, J lost 1 base, and 3 bases stayed unmatched. CDR3 length: 16 residues. For the CDR3, the DNA is TGTGCCAGCGGAGGACTAGCGGGAGGGAACACCGGGGAGCTGTTTTTT. Its translation: CASGGLAGGNTGELFF.

The chain links TRBV19 to TRBJ2-3; the D gene is possibly TRBD2 (5 bases). The CDR3 spans 12 residues. V was cut by 7 bases and J by 6 bases, with 11 bases left in between. The germline V gene encodes CDR1 LNHDA and CDR2 SQIVND (reference sequence). The CDR3: CASNPGWDTQYF. The CDR3 DNA reads TGTGCCAGTAATCCGGGGTGGGATACGCAGTATTTT.

The J gene is TRBJ2-2, the V gene TRBV13; possible D gene TRBD1, 5 bases. The CDR3 consists of 15 residues. Per germline, CDR1 PRHDT and CDR2 FYEKMQ (reference sequence). Trimming removed 4 bases from V and 0 bases from J, with 9 bases in between. CDR3 sequence: CASSSGRANTGELFF. The CDR3 coding sequence is TGTGCCAGCAGCTCGGGCAGGGCGAACACCGGGGAGCTGTTTTTT.

The CDR3 DNA reads TGTGCCAGCAGCTTCCCAGGGGGCAGGTCCTACAATGAGCAGTTCTTC. Translated, it gives CASSFPGGRSYNEQFF. This chain uses TRBV7-8 with TRBJ2-1, with TRBD1 identical over 8 bases. Trimming took 3 bases from V and 1 from J; bases not matched to a gene: 5. Germline V CDR1 and CDR2: SGHVS, FQNEAQ. The CDR3 extends over 16 amino acids.

This chain uses TRBV6-1 with TRBJ1-2; tentative D call: TRBD1 (6 bases). Trimming took 1 base from V and 8 from J, leaving 17 bases between them. CDR1 and CDR2 from the germline V gene are MNHNS and SASEGT. This CDR3 contains 15 residues. This CDR3 reads CASSEEDSGAKGYTF. The CDR3 nucleotides are TGTGCCAGCAGTGAAGAGGACAGTGGGGCTAAGGGCTACACCTTC.

The chain carries TRBV3-1 (or the pseudogene TRBV3-2) and TRBJ2-7, with 11 bases fitting TRBD2. CDR1 and CDR2 (germline): LGHDT, YNNKEL (reference sequence). Trimming cost V 6 bases and J 7 bases; bases outside gene matches: 8. The length of the CDR3 is 14 residues. CDR3 sequence: CASRGTSGRKEQYF. CDR3 sequence (DNA): TGTGCCAGCAGAGGGACTAGCGGAAGGAAAGAGCAGTACTTC.

The V call is TRBV25-1, the J call TRBJ2-2; tentative D call: TRBD1 (5 bases). Trimming took off 11 bases at V and 7 bases at J, with 14 bases between the two ends. Germline V gives CDR1 MGHDK, CDR2 SYGVNS. The CDR3 loop spans 12 amino acids. CDR3 coding DNA: TGTGCCGCAGGGCGGATCAGCGGGGAGCTGTTTTTT. Amino acid sequence: CAAGRISGELFF.

A few counts support this clone. The rearrangement uses TRBV7-8 and TRBJ2-7; 11 nucleotides agree with TRBD2. The CDR3 is 15 residues long. Germline-derived CDR1 and CDR2 are SGHVS and FQNEAQ. Germline trimming cut 5 bases from V and 4 bases from J; bases unmatched to any gene: 7. CDR3 residues: CASSRTSGSIYEQYF. The DNA of the CDR3 is TGTGCCAGCAGCCGGACTAGCGGGTCGATATACGAGCAGTACTTC.

The J gene is TRBJ1-1, the V gene TRBV19, with TRBD1 matching 8 bases. CDR3 length: 14 amino acids. CDR1 LNHDA and CDR2 SQIVND come from the germline V gene (reference sequence). V lost 5 bases and J lost 4; bases outside the gene matches: 6. CDR3 in DNA: TGTGCCAGTAGTGTGGGACAGGTGGGCACTGAAGCTTTCTTT. Translation gives CASSVGQVGTEAFF.

The table lists this clone with a count of one. The rearrangement links TRBV6-6 to TRBJ2-7; TRBD2 aligns across 9 bases. The ends lost 2 bases at V and 2 bases at J; junction bases unmatched: 4. Germline V gives CDR1 MNHNY, CDR2 SVGAGI (reference sequence). CDR3 length: 15 amino acids. CDR3 DNA sequence: TGTGCCAGCAGTTACATAGCGGGAGTAACCTACGAGCAGTACTTC. Translating it yields CASSYIAGVTYEQYF.

J is TRBJ1-1 and V is TRBV7-9; D perhaps matches TRBD1 (6 bases). CDR1 SEHNR and CDR2 FQNEAQ come from the germline V gene (reference sequence). Between the trimmed V and J ends, which lost 2 bases and 8 bases, there was a span of 9 bases. The CDR3 totals 12 residues. This CDR3 reads CASSLNREEAFF. The CDR3 DNA sequence: TGTGCCAGCAGCTTAAACAGGGAAGAAGCTTTCTTT.

V gene TRBV5-5 combines with J gene TRBJ2-3; tentative D call: TRBD1 (5 bases). The germline V and J ends were trimmed by 4 bases and 0 bases, with 9 bases remaining between them. Germline-derived CDR1 and CDR2 are SGHKS and YYEKEE (reference sequence). This CDR3 comprises 14 residues. CDR3 DNA sequence: TGTGCCAGCAGCCTCCAGGGCAGCACAGATACGCAGTATTTT. Amino acid sequence: CASSLQGSTDTQYF.

V is TRBV4-2 and J is TRBJ2-7, with TRBD2 identical over 7 bases. The germline gives CDR1 LGHNA, CDR2 YNFKEQ. V lost 1 base, J lost 4 bases, and 7 bases stayed unmatched. The CDR3 has 15 amino acids. CDR3 residues: CASSQGLAEGYEQYF. The CDR3 coding sequence is TGTGCCAGCAGCCAAGGTCTAGCGGAGGGGTACGAGCAGTACTTC.

The chain links TRBV3-1 (or the pseudogene TRBV3-2) to TRBJ1-1; D call uncertain. The V end lost 1 base, the J end lost 2 bases, and 5 bases lay between the germline ends. Germline CDR1 and CDR2: LGHDT and YNNKEL (reference sequence). The CDR3 runs 13 residues. As DNA, the CDR3 is TGTGCCAGCAGCCAAGTTCCAAACACTGAAGCTTTCTTT. This translates into CASSQVPNTEAFF.

V usage is TRBV27 and J usage is TRBJ1-5; 9 bases are shared with TRBD1. Germline assignment: CDR1 MNHEY and CDR2 SMNVEV (reference sequence). The CDR3 is made up of 14 amino acids. J was trimmed by 2 bases and V by 8 bases; bases with no gene match: 4. CDR3 sequence reads: CASRRTGGNQPQHF. The CDR3 region has the DNA TGTGCCAGCCGAAGGACAGGGGGCAATCAGCCCCAGCATTTT.